This TCR beta chain was sequenced in a study of beta chain features in type 1 diabetes. The study, taken as a whole, reports: People with Type 1 diabetes carried modestly yet significantly shorter TCRB CDR3s in all four CD4+ subsets.

V gave up 2 bases and J gave up 0 bases, with 10 bases separating them. The CDR3 is made up of 15 amino acids. Germline-derived CDR1 and CDR2 are KGHSH and LQKENI. In regard to this clone: Its matching antigen is unknown.

The sequenced template was cDNA made from the entire isolated RNA. Only in-frame clones appear in the TCRdb table, and some are missing; sequencing was by immunoSEQ multiplex PCR. This sample has about 25,000 clones, with roughly two thirds found just once. Specimen: stem cell memory CD4+ T cells from blood. The genes are TRBV18 and TRBJ1-2; no definite D call. This TCR came from a woman aged 40 to 50 with type 1 diabetes. CDR3 residues: CASSPMTVANYGYTF. The CDR3 DNA sequence: TGTGCCAGCTCACCAATGACTGTAGCTAACTATGGCTACACCTTC.